The subject of this entry is one T cell receptor beta chain. These data belong to a study of blood T cell repertoires in COVID-19. Study information: The United States, Italy and Spain supplied acute and convalescent COVID-19 samples. T cells, B-cell-depleted T cells, or PBMCs provided the cDNA or gDNA that served as material.

Original processing notes: Amplifying reference gene primers gave estimates of nucleated cell counts. Profiling relied on immunoSEQ multiplex PCR, and the TCRdb table lists in-frame clones only, not all of them. The V and J calls and clone size come from that table; D and trimming were worked out from the DNA. Of over 200,000 clones listed, around 80% are singletons. Sequencing used peripheral blood. The TCR originated in a human donor in a cohort sampled during active COVID-19.

Written as DNA, the CDR3 is TGTGCCCGGCGGGTAGCGGGAGGCTACGAGCAGTACTTC. Translated: CARRVAGGYEQYF. The genes are TRBV30 and TRBJ2-7, with 10 bases identical to TRBD2. V shed 8 bases, J shed 3 bases, and the junction held 7 bases outside the gene matches. CDR1 GTSNPN and CDR2 SVGIG come from the germline V gene (reference sequence). This CDR3 has 13 amino acids.